These 9 T cell receptor beta chains were sequenced from one sample in a study of blood T cell repertoires in COVID-19. Libraries were prepared by immunoSEQ multiplex PCR; TCRdb keeps only in-frame clonotypes and omits some of them. The profile covers 320,000 or so clones, with about nine tenths appearing a single time and approximately 5.2% taken by the ten largest. The specimen sequenced was PBMCs or T cells enriched from blood (not recorded which). Every receptor here comes from a man in his sixties who had recovered from COVID-19.

The J gene is TRBJ2-3, the V gene TRBV24-1; 7 bases map to TRBD2. CDR1 is KGHDR, CDR2 SFDVKD, per germline. CDR3 length: 15 amino acids. Losses at the gene ends were 4 bases for V and 2 bases for J; bases not matched to a gene: 5. This CDR3 reads CATSERERDTDTQYF. DNA of the CDR3: TGTGCCACCAGTGAGCGGGAGAGGGACACAGATACGCAGTATTTT.

This sequence joins TRBV19 and TRBJ1-2, with 9 bases aligning to TRBD1. Germline assignment: CDR1 LNHDA and CDR2 SQIVND (reference sequence). The CDR3 runs 15 residues. With V trimmed by 8 bases and J by 8 bases, 15 bases remained unmatched. Here the CDR3 DNA reads TGTGCCAGTGGATTTCCGGGACAGGGAACTCAGGGCTACACCTTC. Residues: CASGFPGQGTQGYTF.

The chain employs TRBV7-3 and TRBJ2-7; 12 nucleotides agree with TRBD2. The length of the CDR3 is 16 residues. CDR1 and CDR2 from the germline V gene are SGHTA and FQGTGA. With 2 bases clipped from V and 5 bases from J, the junction kept 7 bases outside the gene matches. CDR3 in amino acids: CASSLELAGGLDEQYF. The CDR3 nucleotides are TGTGCCAGCAGCTTAGAACTAGCGGGAGGACTCGACGAGCAGTACTTC.

V gene TRBV4-3 combines with J gene TRBJ1-3; 8 nucleotides align to TRBD1. V lost 3 bases, J lost 3 bases, and 4 bases stayed unmatched. Germline V gene data show CDR1 as LGHNA and CDR2 as YSLEER. The CDR3 loop spans 15 amino acids. CDR3 region: CASSHGQGYGNTIYF. CDR3 DNA sequence: TGCGCCAGCAGCCACGGACAGGGCTATGGAAACACCATATATTTT.

The V and J genes are TRBV11-2 and TRBJ1-3; no definite D call. Trimming removed 2 bases at V and 0 bases at J, with 5 bases between. Germline V gives CDR1 SGHAT, CDR2 FQNNGV. There are 14 residues in the CDR3. The CDR3 protein is CASSLIHSGNTIYF. CDR3 nucleotides: TGTGCCAGCAGCTTAATACACTCTGGAAACACCATATATTTT.

The chain is built from TRBV7-3 and TRBJ2-1; 8 nucleotides agree with TRBD2. CDR3 size: 16 residues. The ends lost 4 bases at V and 8 bases at J; junction bases unmatched: 13. Germline assignment: CDR1 SGHTA and CDR2 FQGTGA. The CDR3 DNA reads TGTGCCAGCAGCTCGGGACTAGGAGGACTGGGGTATGAGCAGTTCTTC. Translated, it gives CASSSGLGGLGYEQFF.

The J gene is TRBJ2-1, the V gene TRBV24-1; TRBD2 aligns across 8 bases. Germline V gene lookup returns CDR1 KGHDR and CDR2 SFDVKD. The CDR3 length is 16 residues. V was clipped by 2 bases and J by 3 bases; unmatched bases: 5. The CDR3 DNA follows: TGTGCCACCAGTGATTGGGCGGGAGGAGTCTACAATGAGCAGTTCTTC. It codes for CATSDWAGGVYNEQFF.

V is TRBV7-2 and J is TRBJ2-1; D unclear. Trimming stripped 5 bases from V and 5 bases from J, with 16 bases between. Germline V gives CDR1 SGHTA, CDR2 FQGNSA. The CDR3 covers 15 residues. CDR3 residues: CASSPGAHLNNEQFF. CDR3 sequence (DNA): TGTGCCAGCAGCCCAGGTGCCCACCTAAACAATGAGCAGTTCTTC. The full variable domain, its missing parts supplied by reference TRBV7-2 and TRBJ2-1, is GAGVSQSPSNKVTEKGKDVELRCDPISGHTALYWYRQSLGQGLEFLIYFQGNSAPDKSGLPSDRFSAERTGGSVSTLTIQRTQQEDSAVYLCASSPGAHLNNEQFFGPGTRLTVL.

The V gene is TRBV10-3, the J gene TRBJ1-1; 9 bases align to TRBD1. The CDR3 covers 15 residues. Germline V lookup: CDR1 ENHRY, CDR2 SYGVKD. V lost 1 base to trimming and J lost 1 base; unmatched junction nucleotides: 1. CDR3: CAISEWGQGNTEAFF. In nucleotides, the CDR3 is TGTGCCATCAGTGAGTGGGGACAGGGGAACACTGAAGCTTTCTTT.